This T cell receptor beta chain was sequenced in a study of cytomegalovirus exposure and HLA in healthy donors. V lost 0 bases and J lost 9, with 9 bases in between. CDR3 size: 13 residues. Germline assignment: CDR1 KGHSH and CDR2 LQKENI. Healthy bone marrow donors formed the donor group. The study ran its PCR with 60 Vbeta and 13 Jbeta primers. The protocol was immunoSEQ multiplex PCR, while the TCRdb copy is restricted to in-frame clones and leaves out a portion. The sample has about 62,000 clones; around 87% are singletons. The rearrangement links TRBV18 to TRBJ2-1; tentative D call: TRBD1 (6 bases). Sequenced sample: PBMCs. The TCR comes from a man aged 18 to 35 in good health and CMV-seronegative. The CDR3 region is CASSPPGAGEQFF. Here the CDR3 DNA reads TGTGCCAGCTCACCACCGGGGGCGGGTGAGCAGTTCTTC.